This passage covers 18 T cell receptor beta chains from one sample sequenced in a study of cytomegalovirus exposure and HLA in healthy donors. The PCR used 60 Vbeta and 13 Jbeta primers. Measured with immunoSEQ multiplex PCR; TCRdb has only the in-frame clones, and not every one. The table lists 150,000 to 180,000 clones, about 83% of them singletons. The sample was PBMCs. These receptors all come from a woman aged 35 to 49 in good health and CMV-seronegative.

This clone was observed a handful of times. This chain joins TRBV4-2 and TRBJ2-2; TRBD2 aligns across 13 bases. The CDR3 covers 21 residues. The trim removed 4 bases at V and 0 bases at J, leaving 14 bases unmatched. Germline CDR1 LGHNA, CDR2 YNFKEQ. CDR3: CASSPTLGLAGPRANTGELFF. The CDR3 region has the DNA TGTGCCAGCAGCCCCACATTGGGACTAGCGGGGCCTCGCGCGAACACCGGGGAGCTGTTTTTT.

The V gene is TRBV6-5, the J gene TRBJ1-2, with a weak D call TRBD1 (6 bases). Germline CDR1 and CDR2: MNHEY and SVGAGI. Trimming left V 4 bases short and J 8 bases short, with 14 bases between. The CDR3 spans 13 residues. CDR3: CASSSGHPDGYTF. The CDR3, as DNA: TGTGCCAGCAGTTCGGGACATCCAGACGGCTACACCTTC.

V gene TRBV7-8 combines with J gene TRBJ2-7; no clear D. The V end was cut by 4 bases, the J end by 4 bases, with 11 bases between. CDR3 length: 13 residues. Germline V gives CDR1 SGHVS, CDR2 FQNEAQ. CDR3 region: CASSSSPFYEQYF. The DNA for the CDR3 is TGTGCCAGCAGCTCCTCTCCTTTTTACGAGCAGTACTTC. Full variable domain (remainder filled in from reference TRBV7-8 and TRBJ2-7): GAGVSQSPRYKVAKRGQDVALRCDPISGHVSLFWYQQALGQGPEFLTYFQNEAQLDKSGLPSDRFFAERPEGSVSTLKIQRTQQEDSAVYLCASSSSPFYEQYFGPGTRLTVT.

The chain combines TRBV7-6 with TRBJ2-5; perhaps TRBD1 as D (5 bases). CDR3 length: 15 amino acids. In germline, CDR1 is SGHVS, CDR2 FNYEAQ. V lost 3 bases to trimming and J lost 1 base, with 12 bases between them. The CDR3 DNA sequence: TGTGCCAGCAGCTTGGGGCTGGCAGGCCAAGAGACCCAGTACTTC. It yields the protein CASSLGLAGQETQYF.

The chain uses TRBV5-4 and TRBJ1-4; 7 bases map to TRBD1. V lost 0 bases to trimming and J lost 10 bases; unmatched junction nucleotides: 15. CDR3 length: 17 residues. Germline V CDR1 and CDR2: SGHNT, YYREEE (reference sequence). The DNA of the CDR3 is TGTGCCAGCAGCTTGGATGCGCAGGGGGAGCGTCTGGGAAAACTGTTTTTT. Translating gives CASSLDAQGERLGKLFF. Supplemented by reference TRBV5-4 and TRBJ1-4, the full variable domain reads ETGVTQSPTHLIKTRGQQVTLRCSSQSGHNTVSWYQQALGQGPQFIFQYYREEENGRGNFPPRFSGLQFPNYSSELNVNALELDDSALYLCASSLDAQGERLGKLFFGSGTQLSVL.

The chain combines TRBV30 with TRBJ1-3, with D perhaps TRBD1 (5 bases). CDR1 is GTSNPN and CDR2 is SVGIG in the germline V gene (reference sequence). The CDR3 length is 13 residues. Trimming removed 2 bases at V and 4 bases at J, with 9 bases between. The CDR3 sequence: CAWSKRTGNTIYF. The CDR3 DNA is TGTGCCTGGAGTAAGAGGACAGGAAACACCATATATTTT.

V is TRBV5-1 and J is TRBJ2-2; TRBD1 might be the D (6 bases). The V end lost 4 bases, the J end lost 8 bases, and 18 bases lay between the germline ends. Germline CDR1 is SGHRS and CDR2 is YFSETQ. There are 15 residues in the CDR3. This CDR3 is CASSPGGPARGELFF. CDR3 sequence (DNA): TGCGCCAGCAGCCCTGGGGGCCCGGCACGGGGGGAGCTGTTTTTT.

The rearrangement joins TRBV13 to TRBJ2-5; 11 nucleotides match TRBD2. The CDR3 totals 15 residues. With 1 base clipped from V and 5 bases from J, the junction kept 3 bases outside the gene matches. The germline CDR1 and CDR2 sequences are PRHDT and FYEKMQ (reference sequence). The CDR3 DNA reads as TGTGCCAGCAGCTTAGAGACTAGCGGGATGGAGACCCAGTACTTC. It is translated as CASSLETSGMETQYF. The variable domain in full, with the rest retrieved from reference TRBV13 and TRBJ2-5, is AAGVIQSPRHLIKEKRETATLKCYPIPRHDTVYWYQQGPGQDPQFLISFYEKMQSDKGSIPDRFSAQQFSDYHSELNMSSLELGDSALYFCASSLETSGMETQYFGPGTRLLVL.

The rearrangement uses TRBV5-1 and TRBJ1-2, with 8 bases identical to TRBD1. With V trimmed by 0 bases and J by 0 bases, 10 bases remained unmatched. Germline values: CDR1 SGHRS, CDR2 YFSETQ. The CDR3 runs 18 residues. CDR3 coding DNA: TGCGCCAGCAGCTTGGCCGGAGACAGGGGCCTTCCTAACTATGGCTACACCTTC. Its translation: CASSLAGDRGLPNYGYTF.

The V and J genes are TRBV6-5 and TRBJ1-2; tentative D call: TRBD1 (6 bases). The CDR3 runs to 13 residues. V was cut by 2 bases and J by 8 bases, with 12 bases left in between. From germline, CDR1 is MNHEY and CDR2 SVGAGI. CDR3 sequence reads: CASSYQGRGGYTF. CDR3 coding DNA: TGTGCCAGCAGTTACCAGGGGAGAGGGGGCTACACCTTC.

The chain combines TRBV13 with TRBJ1-1; D may be TRBD1 (6 bases). CDR1 is PRHDT and CDR2 is FYEKMQ in the germline V gene (reference sequence). The germline V and J ends were trimmed by 1 base and 0 bases, with 12 bases remaining between them. The CDR3 extends over 16 amino acids. The CDR3 is CASSLDWAGVNTEAFF. The CDR3 coding sequence is TGTGCCAGCAGCTTAGATTGGGCAGGGGTGAACACTGAAGCTTTCTTT.

V is TRBV6-5 and J is TRBJ2-5; D is unresolved. The CDR3 is made up of 11 amino acids. V lost 7 bases and J 5 bases, leaving 8 bases between the germline ends. Looked up from germline, CDR1 is MNHEY and CDR2 is SVGAGI. The CDR3 reads CASTSLETQYF. For the CDR3, the DNA is TGTGCCAGCACTTCTTTGGAGACCCAGTACTTC.

The chain combines TRBV19 with TRBJ1-2, with D possibly being TRBD1 (5 bases). The germline CDR1 and CDR2 sequences are LNHDA and SQIVND (reference sequence). The CDR3 runs to 13 residues. V gave up 3 bases and J gave up 7 bases, with 12 bases separating them. CDR3 DNA: TGTGCCAGTAGTATTGGCCAGGGAGGTGGCTACACCTTC. Encoded protein: CASSIGQGGGYTF.

The CDR3 sequence: CASSLRTGGEGGYTF. DNA of the CDR3: TGCGCCAGCAGTTTGCGGACAGGGGGCGAGGGAGGCTACACCTTC. V usage is TRBV5-1 and J usage is TRBJ1-2, with TRBD1 identical over 11 bases. CDR3 length equals 15 residues. Germline loops: CDR1 SGHRS, CDR2 YFSETQ. The trim removed 5 bases at V and 8 bases at J, leaving 11 bases unmatched.

This rearrangement joins TRBV2 to TRBJ2-5; a weak D match, TRBD2 (5 bases). The J call may be mistaken, given a closer DNA end match to TRBJ2-7. CDR1 and CDR2 (germline): SNHLY, FYNNEI. There are 14 residues in the CDR3. CDR3 sequence reads: CASSEVTSGYEQYF. The DNA of the CDR3 is TGTGCCAGCAGTGAAGTTACAAGCGGATACGAGCAGTACTTC.

The chain couples TRBV10-3 to TRBJ1-1, with TRBD1 as a possible D gene (5 bases). Trimming took off 0 bases at V and 7 bases at J, with 9 bases between the two ends. The CDR3 loop spans 13 amino acids. CDR1 ENHRY and CDR2 SYGVKD come from the germline V gene. The CDR3 DNA sequence: TGTGCCATCAGTGAGTCGGAAGGGGTTGAAGCTTTCTTT. As protein: CAISESEGVEAFF.

This chain links TRBV11-3 with TRBJ2-7; 7 nucleotides align to TRBD2. The CDR3 length is 14 residues. Germline assignment: CDR1 SGHNT and CDR2 YENEEA. J gave up 6 bases and V 6 bases, and 11 bases lay outside the gene matches. The CDR3: CASRGGAVGGEQYF. For the CDR3, the DNA is TGTGCCAGCAGGGGAGGGGCAGTGGGGGGCGAGCAGTACTTC.

This chain links TRBV25-1 with TRBJ1-4; D unresolved. Germline CDR1 MGHDK, CDR2 SYGVNS. Trimming shortened V by 10 bases and J by 5 bases, and 14 bases separated the two germline ends. CDR3 length: 13 residues. Here the CDR3 DNA reads TGTGCCACCCTACAGAACCAGAATGAAAAACTGTTTTTT. This encodes CATLQNQNEKLFF.